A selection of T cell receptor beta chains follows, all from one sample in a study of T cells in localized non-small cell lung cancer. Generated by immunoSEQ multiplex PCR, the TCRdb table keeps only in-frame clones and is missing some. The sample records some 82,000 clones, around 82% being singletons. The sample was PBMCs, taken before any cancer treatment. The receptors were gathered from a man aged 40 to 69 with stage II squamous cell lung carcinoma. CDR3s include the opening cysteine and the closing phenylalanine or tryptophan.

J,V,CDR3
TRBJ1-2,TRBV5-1,CASSLGQVYGYTF
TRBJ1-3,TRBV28,CASSLGRDTIYF
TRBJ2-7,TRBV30,CAWSVRQGSYEQYF
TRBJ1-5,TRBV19,CASSIDQGRPQHF
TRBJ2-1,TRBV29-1,CSVEGGRADYNEQFF
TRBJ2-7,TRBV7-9,CAGGVGAYEQYF
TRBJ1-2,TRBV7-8,CASSLEGGRSNYGYTF
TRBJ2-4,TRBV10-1,CASSAGAKNIQYF
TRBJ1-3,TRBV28,CASTNAPSGNTIYF
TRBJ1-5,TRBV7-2,CASSRERVPNSQHF
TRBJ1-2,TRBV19,CASSILTGRGYTF
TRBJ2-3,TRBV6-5,CASSYSASWDTQYF
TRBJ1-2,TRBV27,CASSPQGALYGYTF
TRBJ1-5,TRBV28,CASTKWGGQPQHF
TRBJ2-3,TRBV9,CASSDTAHTDTQYF
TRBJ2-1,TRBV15,CATSREDRSPYNEQFF
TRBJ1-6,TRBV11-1,CASSQGANSPLHF
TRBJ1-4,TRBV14,CASSQAWGFGDEKLFF
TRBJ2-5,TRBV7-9,CASSPVSGGETQYF
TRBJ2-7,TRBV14,CASSQDSRVQYF
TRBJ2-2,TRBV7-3,CASSLSSGGLWAGELFF
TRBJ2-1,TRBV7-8,CASSPGQGVSYNEQFF
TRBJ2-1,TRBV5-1,CASSSPEGTFRQFF
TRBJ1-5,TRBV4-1,CASSRWGQKDQPQHF
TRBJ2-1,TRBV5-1,CASTRGTGGAGEQFF
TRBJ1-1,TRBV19,CASKWGDTEAFF
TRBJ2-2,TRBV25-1,CASGDPRDFTGELFF
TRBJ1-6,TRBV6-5,CASSYGWDTNSPLHF
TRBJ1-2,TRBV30,CAWGGSRERGYTF
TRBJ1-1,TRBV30,CAWSVLGAEAFF
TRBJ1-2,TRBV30,CAWSPGYGRYGYTF
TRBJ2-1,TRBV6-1,CASSEAPTAGLGEQFF
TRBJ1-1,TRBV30,CAWSPHGEGAFF
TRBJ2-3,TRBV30,CAWSVPDTQYF
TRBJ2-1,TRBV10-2,CASSATFYEQFF
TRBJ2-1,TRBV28,CASTRSEGHEQFF
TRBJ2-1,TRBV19,CASSLTVNNEQFF
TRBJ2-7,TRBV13,CASSLGTSGSSSSYEQYF
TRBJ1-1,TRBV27,CASSLYENTEAFF
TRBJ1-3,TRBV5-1,CASSSGQGDPRRYTIYF
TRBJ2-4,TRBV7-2,CASSPPGQRIIQYF
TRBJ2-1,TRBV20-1,CSATVWGEQFF
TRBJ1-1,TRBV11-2,CASSLVGDGNTEAFF
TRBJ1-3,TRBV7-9,CASNKAGNTIYF
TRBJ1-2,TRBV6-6,CASTRTVGYGYTF
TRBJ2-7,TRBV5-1,CASSLEGYEQYF
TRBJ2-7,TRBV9,CASSSPLGEQYF